One and the same sample provided the 9 T cell receptor beta chains below, sequenced in a study of T cell responses to AZD1222 COVID-19 vaccine. The data were produced by immunoSEQ multiplex PCR, yet TCRdb's version contains in-frame clones alone and is incomplete. Of 90,000 or so clones listed, around nine tenths are singletons. The source material was peripheral blood, sampled on day 0 of AZD1222 vaccination. All receptors come from an adult in good health.

V gene TRBV9 combines with J gene TRBJ2-7; 8 bases line up with TRBD1. This CDR3 has 19 residues. The V gene's germline CDR1 is SGDLS and CDR2 YYNGEE. V lost 0 bases and J lost 0; bases outside the gene matches: 14. The CDR3 spells CASSVGPGTGTTYSYEQYF. In nucleotides, the CDR3 is TGTGCCAGCAGCGTAGGCCCTGGGACAGGTACTACCTACTCCTACGAGCAGTACTTC.

The chain links TRBV7-2 to TRBJ1-1, with a tentative D call TRBD1 (5 bases). The ends were cut back, 4 bases at V and 0 bases at J, with 18 bases in the middle. The CDR3 runs 17 residues. The germline V gene encodes CDR1 SGHTA and CDR2 FQGNSA. CDR3 bases: TGTGCCAGCAGCTCAAGACAGTACGCACTCATGAACACTGAAGCTTTCTTT. Translated, it gives CASSSRQYALMNTEAFF.

The J gene is TRBJ2-1, the V gene TRBV5-5; 10 bases align to TRBD2. The CDR3 is made up of 14 amino acids. The V and J ends lost 0 bases and 14 bases, in that order; junction bases with no gene match: 8. CDR1 is SGHKS, CDR2 YYEKEE, per germline (reference sequence). The CDR3 reads CASSLGPLAGVEFF. The CDR3 coding sequence is TGTGCCAGCAGCTTGGGCCCTCTAGCGGGAGTGGAGTTCTTC.

The chain couples TRBV5-1 to TRBJ1-1; D uncertain. The germline CDR1 and CDR2 sequences are SGHRS and YFSETQ. V was cut by 6 bases and J by 7 bases, with 16 bases left in between. This CDR3 is built from 13 residues. The CDR3 loop reads CASNDPYSGEAFF. In nucleotides, the CDR3 is TGCGCCAGCAATGACCCTTATAGTGGTGAAGCTTTCTTT.

The rearrangement links TRBV6-6 to TRBJ2-7; the D is unclear. The CDR3 runs to 13 residues. V dropped 7 bases and J dropped 4 bases, with 14 bases sitting between them. Germline V gene lookup returns CDR1 MNHNY and CDR2 SVGAGI (reference sequence). CDR3 sequence (DNA): TGTGCCAGCACAATAGCCAACCATTACGAGCAGTACTTC. Its protein is CASTIANHYEQYF.

This rearrangement joins TRBV5-1 to TRBJ2-1; D is perhaps TRBD2 (6 bases). The CDR3 covers 13 residues. The V gene's germline CDR1 is SGHRS and CDR2 YFSETQ. V shed 3 bases and J shed 6 bases, with 10 bases lying between them. The CDR3: CASSSRGINEQFF. The CDR3 nucleotides are TGCGCCAGCAGCTCCCGGGGGATCAATGAGCAGTTCTTC.

The chain employs TRBV7-9 and TRBJ1-5, with 8 positions matching TRBD1. The CDR3 is 13 amino acids. V dropped 6 bases and J dropped 5; count of bases not matched to a gene: 3. Germline V lookup: CDR1 SEHNR, CDR2 FQNEAQ (reference sequence). The CDR3 DNA reads as TGTGCCAGCAGTCGGACAGGGCATCAGCCCCAGCATTTT. Residues: CASSRTGHQPQHF.

The chain joins TRBV7-2 to TRBJ2-3; unclear D gene. CDR1 is SGHTA, CDR2 FQGNSA, per germline. With 4 bases removed from V and 2 bases from J, the gap between germline ends came to 10 bases. CDR3 size: 14 residues. Here the CDR3 reads CASSSGRYTDTQYF. CDR3 DNA sequence: TGTGCCAGCAGCTCCGGTCGTTACACAGATACGCAGTATTTT.

The CDR3 DNA follows: TGTGCCAGCAGTACGCGGCGGGGGCCGTCGGATACGCAGTATTTT. It is translated as CASSTRRGPSDTQYF. The chain carries TRBV6-6 and TRBJ2-3; perhaps TRBD2 as D (7 bases). The V gene's germline CDR1 is MNHNY and CDR2 SVGAGI (reference sequence). Trimming stripped 5 bases from V and 6 bases from J, with 18 bases between. The CDR3 is 15 residues long.